Listed here are 29 T cell receptor beta chains from one sample, sequenced in a study of cytomegalovirus exposure and HLA in healthy donors. The PCR made use of 60 Vbeta and 13 Jbeta primers. Generated by immunoSEQ multiplex PCR, the TCRdb table keeps only in-frame clones and is missing some. Altogether under 200,000 clones are present, around 80% being singletons, with the ten largest covering approximately 2.3%. The sequencing sample was made of PBMCs. These receptors all come from a female donor in good health and CMV-seronegative.

In this sample, this clone turned up a few times. Other DNA sequences in the same sample also yield this CDR3. The chain carries TRBV11-3 and TRBJ2-3; no firm D call. Germline-derived CDR1 and CDR2 are SGHNT and YENEEA. V was shortened by 5 bases and J by 3 bases, with 6 bases between the two germline ends. CDR3 length: 12 residues. CDR3 in DNA: TGTGCCAGCAGCCCCGGGACAGATACGCAGTATTTT. Amino acid sequence: CASSPGTDTQYF.

The chain recombines TRBV28 with TRBJ2-7; the D gene is possibly TRBD1 (6 bases). V lost 7 bases to trimming and J lost 3 bases, with 22 bases between them. In germline, CDR1 is MDHEN, CDR2 SYDVKM. The CDR3 runs 16 residues. CDR3: CASITNAAGVVYEQYF. DNA of the CDR3: TGTGCCAGCATAACCAACGCGGCAGGGGTTGTCTACGAGCAGTACTTC.

The chain carries TRBV6-6 and TRBJ1-1; no firm D call. Germline V CDR1 and CDR2: MNHNY, SVGAGI (reference sequence). Between the trimmed V and J ends, which lost 6 bases and 2 bases, there was a span of 19 bases. The CDR3 is 16 amino acids. The DNA for the CDR3 is TGTGCCAGCAGACCCCCTCAGGCTGGGTTAAACACTGAAGCTTTCTTT. Translating gives CASRPPQAGLNTEAFF.

This chain uses TRBV10-2 with TRBJ2-1; a possible D gene is TRBD1 (6 bases). Germline-derived CDR1 and CDR2 are WSHSY and SAAADI. Trimming took off 9 bases at V and 5 bases at J, with 14 bases between the two ends. The CDR3 is 13 amino acids. In DNA form, the CDR3 reads TGCGCCAGTGATGACAGGCCCCACAATGAGCAGTTCTTC. This sequence encodes CASDDRPHNEQFF.

The rearrangement links TRBV5-1 to TRBJ1-4; unclear D gene. Germline V gene data show CDR1 as SGHRS and CDR2 as YFSETQ. The V gene lost 0 bases and the J gene lost 7 bases, with 10 bases spanning the gap. CDR3 size: 14 residues. The CDR3 coding sequence is TGCGCCAGCAGCTTGGGGCAGGCCTTTGAAAAACTGTTTTTT. Translating gives CASSLGQAFEKLFF.

V and J are TRBV4-2 and TRBJ2-7, with 10 bases fitting TRBD2. With V trimmed by 0 bases and J by 3 bases, 5 bases remained unmatched. Looked up from germline, CDR1 is LGHNA and CDR2 is YNFKEQ. This CDR3 comprises 16 residues. CDR3 amino acids: CASSQDLAGEFYEQYF. The CDR3, as DNA: TGTGCCAGCAGCCAAGACCTAGCGGGGGAATTCTACGAGCAGTACTTC.

The chain combines TRBV5-4 with TRBJ2-2, with 8 bases that match TRBD2. V lost 4 bases to trimming and J lost 5 bases; unmatched junction nucleotides: 10. CDR3 length equals 16 residues. Germline CDR1 is SGHNT and CDR2 is YYREEE (reference sequence). CDR3 protein: CASSREAGVQTGELFF. In nucleotides, the CDR3 is TGTGCCAGCAGCCGGGAAGCGGGAGTACAGACCGGGGAGCTGTTTTTT.

By share, this clone counts as medium-sized (0.01 to 0.1%). The genes are TRBV7-8 and TRBJ2-7; 7 positions match TRBD2. Germline loops: CDR1 SGHVS, CDR2 FQNEAQ. The CDR3 consists of 14 residues. The J segment lost 1 base and the V segment lost 4 bases, leaving 4 bases of the junction unmatched. In DNA form, the CDR3 reads TGTGCCAGCAGCTCCCATAGCGGGTCCTACGAGCAGTACTTC. Translating it yields CASSSHSGSYEQYF. Filled out from reference TRBV7-8 and TRBJ2-7, the complete variable domain reads GAGVSQSPRYKVAKRGQDVALRCDPISGHVSLFWYQQALGQGPEFLTYFQNEAQLDKSGLPSDRFFAERPEGSVSTLKIQRTQQEDSAVYLCASSSHSGSYEQYFGPGTRLTVT.

The sample holds one count of this clone. The chain couples TRBV5-1 to TRBJ2-3; 8 bases match TRBD2. The CDR3 loop spans 16 amino acids. Trimming removed 4 bases from V and 3 bases from J; junction bases left unmatched: 10. Per the germline V gene, CDR1 is SGHRS and CDR2 is YFSETQ. This CDR3 is CASSPRRGAETDTQYF. In DNA, the CDR3 is TGCGCCAGCAGCCCCCGGCGGGGGGCCGAAACAGATACGCAGTATTTT. The variable domain in full, with the rest retrieved from reference TRBV5-1 and TRBJ2-3, is KAGVTQTPRYLIKTRGQQVTLSCSPISGHRSVSWYQQTPGQGLQFLFEYFSETQRNKGNFPGRFSGRQFSNSRSEMNVSTLELGDSALYLCASSPRRGAETDTQYFGPGTRLTVL.

The chain links TRBV7-8 to TRBJ2-3, with 11 nucleotides matching TRBD2. This CDR3 contains 17 residues. The ends lost 5 bases at V and 2 bases at J; junction bases unmatched: 9. The V gene's germline CDR1 is SGHVS and CDR2 FQNEAQ. CDR3 DNA: TGTGCCAGCAGCAAACTACTAGCGGGAGTTCCCACAGATACGCAGTATTTT. It is translated as CASSKLLAGVPTDTQYF. Complete variable domain (other parts from reference TRBV7-8 and TRBJ2-3): GAGVSQSPRYKVAKRGQDVALRCDPISGHVSLFWYQQALGQGPEFLTYFQNEAQLDKSGLPSDRFFAERPEGSVSTLKIQRTQQEDSAVYLCASSKLLAGVPTDTQYFGPGTRLTVL.

The chain has TRBV2 and TRBJ2-5; 11 bases align to TRBD2. V dropped 3 bases and J dropped 1; count of bases not matched to a gene: 7. Germline V gives CDR1 SNHLY, CDR2 FYNNEI. This CDR3 contains 17 residues. Here the CDR3 reads CASSEGRLAGGQETQYF. DNA for the CDR3: TGTGCCAGCAGTGAGGGCAGGCTAGCGGGGGGCCAAGAGACCCAGTACTTC.

This chain uses TRBV18 with TRBJ2-5, with a tentative D call TRBD2 (5 bases). V lost 6 bases, J lost 5 bases, and 10 bases lay in between. The CDR3 contains 12 residues. Germline V lookup: CDR1 KGHSH, CDR2 LQKENI. The DNA for the CDR3 is TGTGCCAGCTCCCCCCCGGGGGAGACCCAGTACTTC. This translates into CASSPPGETQYF.

This clone came up a few times. This CDR3 reads CASSQAWGGGNQPQHF. CDR3 nucleotide sequence: TGTGCCAGCAGCCAAGCTTGGGGGGGAGGCAATCAGCCCCAGCATTTT. The V call is TRBV4-2, the J call TRBJ1-5, with D possibly being TRBD1 (5 bases). CDR1 is LGHNA and CDR2 is YNFKEQ in the germline V gene. V was pared by 1 base and J by 2 bases, with 12 bases between. This CDR3 region has 16 residues.

The V gene is TRBV28, the J gene TRBJ1-2, with D perhaps matching TRBD1 (5 bases). The CDR3 spans 15 residues. V lost 2 bases and J 2 bases, leaving 12 bases between the germline ends. CDR1 is MDHEN, CDR2 SYDVKM, per germline. The CDR3 reads CASSLGGTENYGYTF. The CDR3 DNA follows: TGTGCCAGCAGTTTAGGCGGGACGGAGAACTATGGCTACACCTTC.

This chain links TRBV10-3 with TRBJ2-3; unclear D gene. The germline V gene has CDR1 ENHRY and CDR2 SYGVKD. This CDR3 is 11 amino acids long. The V and J ends lost 2 bases and 7 bases respectively, with 4 bases between them. CDR3 bases: TGTGCCATCAGTGAGACAAATACGCAGTATTTT. Protein product: CAISETNTQYF.

CDR3 region: CATRAGNTDTQYF. In nucleotides, the CDR3 is TGTGCCACCCGGGCGGGCAACACAGATACGCAGTATTTT. The genes are TRBV6-6 and TRBJ2-3, with TRBD2 as a possible D gene (5 bases). The V and J ends lost 10 bases and 2 bases respectively, with 13 bases between them. The CDR3 contains 13 residues. Germline CDR1 is MNHNY and CDR2 is SVGAGI (reference sequence).

This clone was picked up a small number of times. The chain couples TRBV19 to TRBJ2-3; D ambiguous. Germline CDR1 is LNHDA and CDR2 is SQIVND (reference sequence). V lost 2 bases, J lost 1 base, and 7 bases lay in between. The CDR3 contains 14 residues. As DNA, the CDR3 is TGTGCCAGTAGTATAAAGCCGGGCACAGATACGCAGTATTTT. It translates to CASSIKPGTDTQYF.

The chain has TRBV5-8 and TRBJ1-2; 7 bases are shared with TRBD1. Germline assignment: CDR1 SGHTS and CDR2 YDEGEE. This CDR3 contains 14 residues. J gave up 1 base and V 0 bases, and 0 bases lay outside the gene matches. The DNA of the CDR3 is TGTGCCAGCAGCTTGGGACAGGGTAACTATGGCTACACCTTC. Translating it yields CASSLGQGNYGYTF.

Here the CDR3 DNA reads TGTGCCAGCAGCTTCGTCGGAGTGGGCACAGATACGCAGTATTTT. As protein: CASSFVGVGTDTQYF. The rearrangement uses TRBV7-2 and TRBJ2-3; D remains unclear. Between the trimmed V and J ends, which lost 3 bases and 1 base, there was a span of 11 bases. CDR1 and CDR2 (germline): SGHTA, FQGNSA. The CDR3 runs 15 residues.

This chain connects TRBV11-3 to TRBJ2-1; TRBD2 matches at 7 bases. J gave up 5 bases and V 5 bases, and 9 bases lay outside the gene matches. Germline V gene data show CDR1 as SGHNT and CDR2 as YENEEA. The CDR3 is made up of 15 amino acids. This CDR3 is CASSPSGRGNNEQFF. CDR3 nucleotide sequence: TGTGCCAGCAGCCCGTCAGGGCGGGGGAACAATGAGCAGTTCTTC.

The CDR3 sequence: CASSPGQNRGNTIYF. The CDR3 DNA reads TGTGCCAGCAGCCCCGGACAGAATAGAGGAAACACCATATATTTT. The chain recombines TRBV6-5 with TRBJ1-3, with D perhaps TRBD1 (6 bases). Germline V CDR1 and CDR2: MNHEY, SVGAGI. Trimming took 6 bases from V and 4 from J, leaving 16 bases between them. CDR3 length: 15 residues.

This sequence joins TRBV27 and TRBJ1-5; D might be TRBD1 (5 bases). The germline V gene has CDR1 MNHEY and CDR2 SMNVEV (reference sequence). The V gene lost 2 bases and the J gene lost 6 bases, with 14 bases spanning the gap. This CDR3 contains 15 residues. CDR3 nucleotides: TGTGCCAGCAGTTTAGGGGGGAGGGTCGGTCAGCCCCAGCATTTT. This sequence encodes CASSLGGRVGQPQHF.

The genes are TRBV7-2 and TRBJ1-4; weak D call: TRBD1 (5 bases). The CDR3 totals 14 residues. V lost 0 bases to trimming and J lost 7 bases, with 9 bases between them. Germline CDR1 SGHTA, CDR2 FQGNSA. Written as DNA, the CDR3 is TGTGCCAGCAGCTTAGCAGGGGCAGGTGAAAAACTGTTTTTT. Translating it yields CASSLAGAGEKLFF.

V usage is TRBV28 and J usage is TRBJ2-7, with 8 bases aligning to TRBD1. V lost 3 bases, J lost 0 bases, and 10 bases stayed unmatched. From germline, CDR1 is MDHEN and CDR2 SYDVKM. The CDR3 has 17 amino acids. The CDR3 loop is CASSFSWGDRSSYEQYF. CDR3 DNA: TGTGCCAGCAGTTTCTCCTGGGGGGACAGGAGCTCCTACGAGCAGTACTTC.

The V call is TRBV29-1, the J call TRBJ2-3; weak D call: TRBD1 (5 bases). Germline CDR1 reads SQVTM; CDR2 reads ANQGSEA. The CDR3 consists of 13 residues. In nucleotides, the CDR3 is TGCAGTACCGTTGGGGCTAACACAGATACGCAGTATTTT. The encoded protein is CSTVGANTDTQYF.

This clone came up once. The chain joins TRBV19 to TRBJ2-7; D gene unclear. Germline values: CDR1 LNHDA, CDR2 SQIVND (reference sequence). The CDR3 is made up of 13 amino acids. Trimming took 5 bases from V and 0 from J, leaving 8 bases between them. The CDR3 protein is CASSRTPSYEQYF. The CDR3 region has the DNA TGTGCCAGTAGTCGAACACCCTCCTACGAGCAGTACTTC.

V usage is TRBV9 and J usage is TRBJ2-7, with D tentatively TRBD2 (6 bases). Germline loops: CDR1 SGDLS, CDR2 YYNGEE. Trimming took 0 bases from V and 2 from J, leaving 6 bases between them. There are 13 residues in the CDR3. The CDR3 spells CASSVGEAYEQYF. CDR3 sequence (DNA): TGTGCCAGCAGCGTAGGGGAGGCCTACGAGCAGTACTTC. Based on the CDR3 plus reference TRBV9 and TRBJ2-7, the full variable domain is DSGVTQTPKHLITATGQRVTLRCSPRSGDLSVYWYQQSLDQGLQFLIQYYNGEERAKGNILERFSAQQFPDLHSELNLSSLELGDSALYFCASSVGEAYEQYFGPGTRLTVT.

CDR3 coding DNA: TGTGCCAGCAGGACTAGCAAGGACGAGCAGTACTTC. Its protein is CASRTSKDEQYF. The chain couples TRBV7-9 to TRBJ2-7; 7 bases agree with TRBD2. This CDR3 is 12 amino acids long. Trimming cost V 6 bases and J 5 bases; bases outside gene matches: 4. Germline values: CDR1 SEHNR, CDR2 FQNEAQ (reference sequence).

The chain is built from TRBV7-8 and TRBJ1-2; D gene uncertain. V was pared by 3 bases and J by 2 bases, with 10 bases between. CDR3 length equals 14 residues. Germline assignment: CDR1 SGHVS and CDR2 FQNEAQ. The CDR3, as DNA: TGTGCCAGCAGCTTGTCGGGTGCAAACTATGGCTACACCTTC. Translated: CASSLSGANYGYTF.